This T cell receptor beta chain was profiled in a study of shared clonotypes between healthy human individuals. This CDR3 has 13 amino acids. The germline gives CDR1 MNHEY, CDR2 SMNVEV (reference sequence). Deletions cut 0 bases from V and 6 bases from J, with 9 bases between. CD45RO-negative, CCR7-selected cells formed the naive CD8 fraction, which excluded terminally differentiated effector memory CD45RA+ cells. Deep-level running was used for the assay. Produced via immunoSEQ multiplex PCR; TCRdb's table is partial and in-frame only. This table has roughly 2 million clones, about 95% appearing once.

V usage is TRBV27 and J usage is TRBJ2-7; D possibly uses TRBD1 or TRBD2 (5 bases each). The TCR originated in a man aged 18 to 35 in good health. Sequenced input: naive CD8+ T cells sorted from blood. CDR3 residues: CASSLSRGAEQYF. For the CDR3, the DNA is TGTGCCAGCAGTTTATCGAGAGGGGCCGAGCAGTACTTC.